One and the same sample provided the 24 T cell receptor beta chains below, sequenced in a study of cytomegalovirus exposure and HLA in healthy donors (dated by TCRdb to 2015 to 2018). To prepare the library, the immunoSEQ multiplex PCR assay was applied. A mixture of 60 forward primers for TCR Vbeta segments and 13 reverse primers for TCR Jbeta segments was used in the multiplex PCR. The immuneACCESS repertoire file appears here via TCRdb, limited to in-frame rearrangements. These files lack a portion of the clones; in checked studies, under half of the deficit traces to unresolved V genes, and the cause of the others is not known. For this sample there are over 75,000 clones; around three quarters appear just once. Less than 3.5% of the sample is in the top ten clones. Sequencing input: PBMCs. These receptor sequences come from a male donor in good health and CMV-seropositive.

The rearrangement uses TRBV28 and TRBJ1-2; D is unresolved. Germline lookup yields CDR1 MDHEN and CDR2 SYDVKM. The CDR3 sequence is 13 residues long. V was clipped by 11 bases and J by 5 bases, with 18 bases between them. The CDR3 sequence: CASRRGSGYGYTF. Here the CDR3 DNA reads TGTGCCTCCCGCCGGGGTTCAGGATATGGCTACACCTTC.

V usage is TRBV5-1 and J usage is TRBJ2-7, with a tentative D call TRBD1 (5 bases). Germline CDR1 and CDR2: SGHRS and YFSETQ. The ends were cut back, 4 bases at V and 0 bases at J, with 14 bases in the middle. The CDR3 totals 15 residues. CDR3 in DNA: TGCGCCAGCAGCATTTCCCAGGGTAGCTCCTACGAGCAGTACTTC. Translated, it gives CASSISQGSSYEQYF.

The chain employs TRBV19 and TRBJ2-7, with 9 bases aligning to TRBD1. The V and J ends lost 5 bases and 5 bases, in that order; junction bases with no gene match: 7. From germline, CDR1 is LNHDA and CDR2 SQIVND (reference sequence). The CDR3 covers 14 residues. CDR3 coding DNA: TGTGCCAGTAGTTCACCGGGACAGGGTCACGAGCAGTACTTC. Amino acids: CASSSPGQGHEQYF.

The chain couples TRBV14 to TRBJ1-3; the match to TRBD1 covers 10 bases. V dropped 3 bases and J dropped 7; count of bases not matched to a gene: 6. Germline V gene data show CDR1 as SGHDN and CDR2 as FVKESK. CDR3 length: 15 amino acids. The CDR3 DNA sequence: TGTGCCAGCAGCCACGCCGGGACAGGGGAGAACACCATATATTTT. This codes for CASSHAGTGENTIYF.

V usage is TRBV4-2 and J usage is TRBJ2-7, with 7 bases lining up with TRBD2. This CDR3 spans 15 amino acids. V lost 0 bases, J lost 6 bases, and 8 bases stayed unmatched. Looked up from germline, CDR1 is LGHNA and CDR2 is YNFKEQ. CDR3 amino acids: CASSQDSSGTVEQYF. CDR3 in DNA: TGTGCCAGCAGCCAAGATTCTAGCGGAACAGTCGAGCAGTACTTC.

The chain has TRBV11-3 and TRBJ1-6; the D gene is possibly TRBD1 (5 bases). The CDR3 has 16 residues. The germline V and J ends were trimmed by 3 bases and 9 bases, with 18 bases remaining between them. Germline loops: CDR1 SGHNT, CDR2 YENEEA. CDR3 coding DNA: TGTGCCAGCAGCTTCTCTGCCGGGGGGGTGGGTTCACCCCTCCACTTT. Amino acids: CASSFSAGGVGSPLHF.

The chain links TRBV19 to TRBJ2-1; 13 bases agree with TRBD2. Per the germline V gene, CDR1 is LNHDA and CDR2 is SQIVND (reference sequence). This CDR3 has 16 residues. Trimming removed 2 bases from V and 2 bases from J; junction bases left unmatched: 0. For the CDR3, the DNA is TGTGCCAGTAGTATAACTAGCGGGGGGGCCTACAATGAGCAGTTCTTC. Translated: CASSITSGGAYNEQFF.

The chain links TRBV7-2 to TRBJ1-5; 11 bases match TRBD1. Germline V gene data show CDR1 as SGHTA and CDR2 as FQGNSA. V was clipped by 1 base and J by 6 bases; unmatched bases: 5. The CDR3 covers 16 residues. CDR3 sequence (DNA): TGTGCCAGCAGCTTAGTCGGACAGGGGGCCGGTCAGCCCCAGCATTTT. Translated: CASSLVGQGAGQPQHF.

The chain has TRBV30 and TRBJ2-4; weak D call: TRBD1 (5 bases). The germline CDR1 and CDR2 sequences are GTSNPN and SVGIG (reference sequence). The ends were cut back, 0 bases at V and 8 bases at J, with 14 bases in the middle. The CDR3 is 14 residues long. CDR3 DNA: TGTGCCTGGAGTGTAGGCAGGGAATTAGACATTCAGTACTTC. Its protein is CAWSVGRELDIQYF.

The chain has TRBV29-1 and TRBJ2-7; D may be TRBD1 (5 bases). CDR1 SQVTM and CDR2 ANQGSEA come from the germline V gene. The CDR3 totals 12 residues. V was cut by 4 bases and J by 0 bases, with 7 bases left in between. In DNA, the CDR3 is TGCAGCGTTGGGACACTCTCCTACGAGCAGTACTTC. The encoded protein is CSVGTLSYEQYF.

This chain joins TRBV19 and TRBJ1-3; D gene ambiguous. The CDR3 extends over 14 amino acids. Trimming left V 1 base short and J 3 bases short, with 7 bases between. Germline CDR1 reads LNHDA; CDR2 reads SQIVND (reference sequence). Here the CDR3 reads CASSIGGGGNTIYF. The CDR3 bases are TGTGCCAGTAGTATAGGTGGCGGTGGAAACACCATATATTTT.

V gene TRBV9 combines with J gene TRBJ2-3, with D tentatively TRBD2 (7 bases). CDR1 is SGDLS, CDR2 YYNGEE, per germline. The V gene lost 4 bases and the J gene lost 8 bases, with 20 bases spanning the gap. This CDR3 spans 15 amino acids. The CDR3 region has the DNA TGTGCCAGCAGCCCCCGAGGGGGGGGAGTTGGTACGCAGTATTTT. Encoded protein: CASSPRGGGVGTQYF.

CDR3 sequence reads: CASSSRDSQETQYF. The CDR3 DNA reads as TGTGCCAGCAGTTCACGGGACAGCCAAGAGACCCAGTACTTC. The V and J genes are TRBV6-5 and TRBJ2-5; 7 bases match TRBD1. Germline V lookup: CDR1 MNHEY, CDR2 SVGAGI. The CDR3 runs to 14 residues. After removal of 4 bases from V and 1 base from J, the junction contained 3 bases not matched to a gene.

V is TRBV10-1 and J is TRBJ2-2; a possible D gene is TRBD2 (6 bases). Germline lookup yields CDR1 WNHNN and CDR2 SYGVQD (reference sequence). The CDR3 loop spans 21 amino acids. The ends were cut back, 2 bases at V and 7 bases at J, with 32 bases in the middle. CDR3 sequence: CASSEPRDRFLVWEVVGELFF. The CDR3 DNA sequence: TGCGCCAGCAGTGAGCCCCGGGACCGCTTCCTGGTGTGGGAGGTGGTCGGGGAGCTGTTTTTT.

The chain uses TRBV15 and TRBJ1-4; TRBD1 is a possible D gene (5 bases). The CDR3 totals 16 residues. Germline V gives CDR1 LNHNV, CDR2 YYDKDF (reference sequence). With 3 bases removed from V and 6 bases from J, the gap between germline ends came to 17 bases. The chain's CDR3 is CATSRGRGEGDEKLFF. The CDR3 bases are TGTGCCACCAGCAGGGGGCGGGGAGAGGGAGATGAAAAACTGTTTTTT.

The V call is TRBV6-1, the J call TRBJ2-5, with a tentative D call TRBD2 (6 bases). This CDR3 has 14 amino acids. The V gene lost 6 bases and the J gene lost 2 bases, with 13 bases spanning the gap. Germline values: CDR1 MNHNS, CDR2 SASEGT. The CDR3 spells CASRRREQQETQYF. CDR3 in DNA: TGTGCCAGCAGACGCCGGGAGCAACAAGAGACCCAGTACTTC.

The CDR3 DNA sequence: TGTGCCAGCAGCGAGGACTGGGACGAGCAGTACTTC. It codes for CASSEDWDEQYF. The V gene is TRBV7-9, the J gene TRBJ2-7, with a possible D match to TRBD2 (5 bases). This CDR3 contains 12 residues. Germline CDR1 and CDR2: SEHNR and FQNEAQ (reference sequence). Trimming shortened V by 5 bases and J by 5 bases, and 10 bases separated the two germline ends.

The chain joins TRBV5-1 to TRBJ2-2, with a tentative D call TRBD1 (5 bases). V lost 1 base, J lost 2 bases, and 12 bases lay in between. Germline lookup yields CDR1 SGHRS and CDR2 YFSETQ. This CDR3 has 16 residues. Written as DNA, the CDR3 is TGCGCCAGCAGCTTGCAAGGGCAGGGTAACACCGGGGAGCTGTTTTTT. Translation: CASSLQGQGNTGELFF.

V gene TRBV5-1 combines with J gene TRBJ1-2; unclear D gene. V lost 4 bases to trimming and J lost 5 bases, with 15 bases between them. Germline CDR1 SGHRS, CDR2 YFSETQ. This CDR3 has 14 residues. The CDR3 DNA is TGCGCCAGCAGCCCCGACTCGTCTGATTATGGCTACACCTTC. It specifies CASSPDSSDYGYTF.

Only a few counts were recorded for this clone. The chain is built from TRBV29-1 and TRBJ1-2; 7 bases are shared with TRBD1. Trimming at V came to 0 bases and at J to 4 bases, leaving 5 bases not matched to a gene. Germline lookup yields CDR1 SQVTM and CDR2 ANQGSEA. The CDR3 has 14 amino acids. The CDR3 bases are TGCAGCGTTGAAGACTACAGGGGCCCCTATGGCTACACCTTC. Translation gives CSVEDYRGPYGYTF.

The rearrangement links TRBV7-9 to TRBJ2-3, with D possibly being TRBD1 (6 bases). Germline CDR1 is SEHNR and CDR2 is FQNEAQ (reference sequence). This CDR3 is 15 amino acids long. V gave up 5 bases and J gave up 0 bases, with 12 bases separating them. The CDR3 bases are TGTGCCAGCAGCACCCGGGACACTAGCACAGATACGCAGTATTTT. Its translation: CASSTRDTSTDTQYF.

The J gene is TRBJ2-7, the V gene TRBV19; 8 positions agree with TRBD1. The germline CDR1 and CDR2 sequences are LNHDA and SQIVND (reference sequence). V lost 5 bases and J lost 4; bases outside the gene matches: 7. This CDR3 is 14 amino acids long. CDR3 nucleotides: TGTGCCAGTAGTGTCGGACAGGGCTCGTACGAGCAGTACTTC. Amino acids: CASSVGQGSYEQYF.

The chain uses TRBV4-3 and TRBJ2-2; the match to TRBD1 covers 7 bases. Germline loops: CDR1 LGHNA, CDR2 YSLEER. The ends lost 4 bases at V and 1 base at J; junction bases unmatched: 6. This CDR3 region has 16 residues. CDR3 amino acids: CASSPNRGLNTGELFF. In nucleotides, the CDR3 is TGCGCCAGCAGCCCAAACAGGGGTCTGAACACCGGGGAGCTGTTTTTT.

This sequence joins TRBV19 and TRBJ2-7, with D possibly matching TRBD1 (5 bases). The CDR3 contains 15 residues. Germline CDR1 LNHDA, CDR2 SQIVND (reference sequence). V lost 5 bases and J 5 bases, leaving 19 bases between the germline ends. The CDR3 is CASSPPPGQINEQYF. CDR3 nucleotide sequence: TGTGCCAGTAGTCCCCCCCCCGGACAAATAAACGAGCAGTACTTC.